This TCR beta chain was sequenced for a study of blood T cell repertoires in COVID-19. Overall study context: The study drew acute and convalescent COVID-19 samples from the United States, Italy and Spain.

TCRdb keeps only in-frame clones here, not all; method: immunoSEQ multiplex PCR. The top ten hold about 18% of the sample, which has about 180,000 clones, over 75% seen once. Looked up from germline, CDR1 is MDHEN and CDR2 is SYDVKM. The CDR3 is 19 amino acids. With 6 bases clipped from V and 0 bases from J, the junction kept 14 bases outside the gene matches. Enrolment of Seattle patients took place during active infection, and they were followed longitudinally. The receptor comes from a person aged 70 to 79 with COVID-19, enrolled during active disease. The chain uses TRBV28 and TRBJ1-4, with TRBD1 identical over 9 bases. Sequenced input: peripheral blood. This CDR3 reads CASSATGTGPFATNEKLFF. Written as DNA, the CDR3 is TGTGCCAGCAGCGCAACCGGGACAGGGCCCTTTGCAACTAATGAAAAACTGTTTTTT.